The sequence of this T cell receptor (beta chain) was determined in a study of cytomegalovirus exposure and HLA in healthy donors (dated by TCRdb to 2015 to 2018). In the study overall: According to a later analysis, the 100 to 150 validation repertoires were produced on the same platform as the 680 or so repertoires of the first cohort. The aim of the study was to test whether cataloging public T cell receptors could identify signatures of past pathogen exposure. In addition to the first cohort of 666 subjects, a separate validation cohort of 120 different subjects was used. To predict cytomegalovirus infection status, the study combined high-throughput TCR immunosequencing, statistical association of individual TCRs with disease status, and machine learning.

Relative to germline, V is missing 5 bases and J is missing 4 bases, with 4 bases of the junction outside any gene match. The germline V gene specifies SGHVS as CDR1 and FNYEAQ as CDR2. CDR3 length: 13 amino acids, cysteine to phenylalanine. The retained sequence is limited to the CDR3, 39 bases, with the frame set at the first base. On the study overall, not on this receptor specifically: Most TCR sequences were observed very rarely across donors, whereas some public TCRs were present in many individuals. Subsequent analysis determined that TCRs grouped into clusters in the first cohort also showed a tendency toward co-occurrence across the 90 to 150 validation repertoires, and approximately 93% of cluster scores exceeded 0. Cytomegalovirus status was reported to be diagnosed by the classifier with high specificity and sensitivity in both the original and validation cohorts. The study listed around 160 TCR beta chains as associated with cytomegalovirus. In vitro tests confirmed that a few of the cytomegalovirus-associated TCR beta chains recognize cytomegalovirus antigens. A later analysis had no HLA typing for the validation cohort, so co-occurrence there was scored across all 130 or so repertoires. The authors suggested that the approach could potentially be generalized to other disease states and immunological phenotypes.

Donors formed part of the validation cohort, which comprised over a hundred subjects and was distinct from the first cohort of some 700 subjects. Only a few counts were recorded for this clone. This clone's antigen is unknown. Nothing much larger sits one base from this clone, and base qualities are not available. Library generation was performed with the immunoSEQ multiplex PCR assay. Per the original workflow: To diagnose cytomegalovirus status from the catalog of TCR beta chain sequences, a statistical classification framework was built. TCRdb provides this immuneACCESS table in a form limited to in-frame rearrangements. Some clones are lacking; in checked studies, under half of them reflect an unresolved V gene, and why the rest are absent is not known. That table supplies the V and J calls and clone size; D and trimming were determined from the DNA. Recorded for this sample are 130,000 or so clones; just under 90% of them occurred a single time. Approximately 3.5% of the sample rests with the top ten.

Recombination joined TRBV7-6 with TRBJ1-2, with TRBD1 matching 7 junction bases. This sequence was found in a man aged 25-40 years in good health and CMV-seronegative. What was sequenced was PBMCs. The bases are TGTGCCAGCAGCCCGGGACAGCTCTATGGCTACACCTTC. This gives the protein CASSPGQLYGYTF.